These T cell receptor beta chains were read from a single sample in a study of T cells in Graves' hyperthyroidism and ophthalmopathy. TCRdb recomputed calls from the multiplex PCR reads with MiXCR, one row per CDR3 protein. The sample carries over 500,000 distinct CDR3 sequences, more than 15% recorded once. Sequencing was performed on blood. The receptors stem from a woman aged 18-29 years with Graves' ophthalmopathy. Both conserved end residues are part of each CDR3. The D gene is left open where the match is weak. Not all rows give a size; the values are once, few, many and, for expanded clones, a class.

many	TRBV6-5	TRBD1	TRBJ2-7	CASSYSETGYPYEQYF	TGTGCCAGCAGTTACTCGGAGACAGGGTATCCCTACGAGCAGTACTTC
many	TRBV20-1	NA	TRBJ2-1	CSARDPTYNEQFF	TGCAGTGCTAGAGATCCCACCTACAATGAGCAGTTCTTC
many	TRBV12-3/TRBV12-4	NA	TRBJ1-1	CASSRPMNTEAFF	TGTGCCAGCAGCCGCCCAATGAACACTGAAGCTTTCTTT
many	TRBV2	TRBD2	TRBJ2-1	CASKSGGAYNEQFF	TGTGCCAGCAAGAGCGGGGGGGCCTACAATGAGCAGTTCTTC
few	TRBV13	TRBD1	TRBJ1-6	CASSRQGIGQSPLHF	TGTGCCAGCAGCCGACAGGGAATCGGACAATCACCCCTCCACTTT
many	TRBV20-1	NA	TRBJ2-4	CSARDMGLAKNIQYF	TGCAGTGCTAGAGATATGGGCCTAGCCAAAAACATTCAGTACTTC
few	TRBV6-1	TRBD1	TRBJ1-5	CASSFTGAGNQPQHF	TGTGCCAGCAGCTTCACAGGGGCGGGCAATCAGCCCCAGCATTTT
many	TRBV7-2	TRBD1	TRBJ2-7	CASSSGQGRHEQYF	TGTGCCAGCAGCTCGGGACAGGGGCGCCACGAGCAGTACTTC
NA	TRBV18	NA	TRBJ1-1	CASSPQKHTEAFF	TGTGCCAGCTCACCCCAGAAGCACACTGAAGCTTTCTTT
many	TRBV27	NA	TRBJ2-3	CASSFQGGTDTQYF	TGTGCCAGCAGTTTCCAGGGGGGGACAGATACGCAGTATTTT
NA	TRBV7-3	TRBD2	TRBJ2-5	CASSLRAGLAGETQYF	TGTGCCAGCAGCTTACGGGCGGGACTAGCGGGAGAGACCCAGTACTTC
many	TRBV2	NA	TRBJ1-1	CASSAGFTSGTEAFF	TGTGCCAGCAGTGCTGGGTTCACATCGGGCACTGAAGCTTTCTTT
many	TRBV5-5	NA	TRBJ1-1	CASSLDRALNTEAFF	TGTGCCAGCAGCTTGGACAGGGCCTTGAACACTGAAGCTTTCTTT
NA	TRBV20-1	NA	TRBJ2-1	CSAREGGRIEQFF	TGCAGTGCTAGAGAGGGGGGCCGAATTGAGCAGTTCTTC
few	TRBV6-5	TRBD2	TRBJ2-3	CASSYLLLAASTDTQYF	TGTGCCAGCAGTTACCTACTGCTAGCGGCTAGCACAGATACGCAGTATTTT
many	TRBV7-9	NA	TRBJ2-5	CASSLEAQWETQYF	TGTGCCAGCAGCTTAGAAGCCCAATGGGAGACCCAGTACTTC
NA	TRBV7-9	NA	TRBJ2-7	CASSLSGTPSSYEQYF	TGTGCCAGCAGCTTGTCCGGGACGCCAAGCTCCTACGAGCAGTACTTC
few	TRBV10-2	NA	TRBJ1-1	CASRPDPRTAEAFF	TGCGCCAGCAGACCCGACCCAAGGACCGCTGAAGCTTTCTTT
many	TRBV20-1	NA	TRBJ1-1	CSASSTGTLNEAFF	TGCAGTGCTAGCTCAACCGGGACGCTCAATGAAGCTTTCTTT
NA	TRBV29-1	TRBD2	TRBJ2-3	CSVEGLAGGPSTDTQYF	TGCAGCGTTGAGGGACTAGCGGGGGGGCCTAGCACAGATACGCAGTATTTT
NA	TRBV4-2	TRBD2	TRBJ2-7	CASSPVAGAASYEQYF	TGTGCCAGCAGCCCCGTCGCGGGAGCCGCGTCCTACGAGCAGTACTTC
few	TRBV30	NA	TRBJ1-2	CAWSRRYTYGYTF	TGTGCCTGGAGCCGCCGATACACCTATGGCTACACCTTC
NA	TRBV11-1	TRBD2	TRBJ2-2	CASTPTSGKTGELFF	TGTGCCAGCACCCCAACTAGCGGGAAAACCGGGGAGCTGTTTTTT
few	TRBV6-1	NA	TRBJ1-1	CASSPSWGTEAFF	TGTGCCAGCAGCCCATCGTGGGGGACTGAAGCTTTCTTT
many	TRBV7-9	TRBD1	TRBJ2-1	CASSTDRARLTYNEQFF	TGTGCCAGCAGCACGGACAGGGCAAGACTTACCTACAATGAGCAGTTCTTC
few	TRBV24-1	TRBD2	TRBJ2-1	CATSDLGTSGSGNEQFF	TGTGCCACCAGTGATTTGGGGACTAGCGGGAGTGGTAATGAGCAGTTCTTC
NA	TRBV7-9	NA	TRBJ1-2	CASSLVGRGRGFNYGYTF	TGTGCCAGCAGCTTAGTGGGCAGGGGACGCGGATTTAACTATGGCTACACCTTC